This TCR beta chain was found in a study of shared clonotypes between healthy human individuals (dated by TCRdb to 2020 to 2022). Broadly, across the study: A couple of women and three men aged 18 to 49 years were included in the cohort. Per donor, three plates each were used for CD4 naive and CD4 memory, two for CD8 naive, and one for CD8 memory. Blood TCR repertoires of roughly five healthy adults were deeply sequenced to estimate repertoire size and the extent of clonotype sharing between individuals. Different laboratories and diverse techniques were used to prepare libraries and sequence TCR repertoires, to increase sequencing depth and limit assay-specific biases. Between about 0.9 and 8.9 billion PBMCs per donor were obtained by leukapheresis.

TCR CDR3 regions were amplified from genomic DNA by multiplex PCR using the deep immunoSEQ assay. Extracted genomic DNA from each cell subset was distributed evenly across all wells of several immunoSEQ 96-well plates, and each plate was treated as a replicate. For sorted subsets, roughly 190 ng of genomic DNA, equivalent to 25,000 to 35,000 T cell genomes, went into each replicate PCR. Purified libraries were quantified with a Qubit 3.0 fluorometer, sized on a Bioanalyzer 2100, and re-quantified with the KAPA Library Quantification kit. A separate single-read 150-cycle Illumina NextSeq 550 flow cell was used to sequence each immunoSEQ 96-well plate. From the authors' description of their analysis: Because the immunoSEQ output included only junctional sequences and no quality scores, the filtering could not be the same as the filtering used for full-length reads. Sequences were annotated with PyIR, a Python wrapper for IgBLAST v1.9, and V/J genes and CDR3 were assigned using IMGT germline references. Any read was removed if the V/J assignment was weak (E-value above 1e-6), the CDR3 was missing, or the read contained stop codons, out-of-frame junctions, or ambiguous translated residues. A V3J clonotype was defined by an identical inferred V gene, J gene, and CDR3 amino acid sequence. Percentage overlap between repertoires was calculated by dividing the number of shared unique clonotypes by the size of the smaller repertoire. Repertoire richness was assessed with RTK rarefaction, the Chao1 estimator, and Recon v2.1 estimates of unobserved clonotypes. Generation probabilities were computed with OLGA for all TCRbeta clonotypes obtained by the gDNA method from several donors. This is the immuneACCESS table as TCRdb keeps it, with only in-frame sequences that have V and J called. A part of the clones is gone; compared with another copy, unresolved V genes explain less than half, and the rest is unexplained. That table gives V, J and clone size, and the DNA gave D and trimming. This sample has 550,000 to 750,000 clones in its table, and 92% of those were observed once. Clones ranked in the top ten supply about 24% of the sample.

On this clone itself: No antigen is known for it. Qualities for individual bases were not recorded, and no much larger clone is one base off.

The CDR3 contains 14 residues, cysteine and phenylalanine counted. The kept DNA is CDR3 alone, 42 bases in frame from the first base. The germline V gene specifies KGHSH as CDR1 and LQKENI as CDR2. The germline V end is reduced by 4 bases and the J end by 8 bases; junction bases left unmatched: 6. CD8 naive samples were CD45RO-negative cells positively selected for CCR7, giving a CD45RA+CCR7+ population that excluded TemRA cells. Healthy HIV-negative adults with no recently reported acute infections or vaccinations were included as donors. All donors were Caucasian adults living in Nashville, Tennessee, USA. Blood was obtained by leukapheresis, after which PBMCs were separated by Ficoll-Histopaque density gradient centrifugation and cryopreserved in liquid nitrogen vapor phase. Purity and quantity of every magnetically sorted T cell population were checked by analytical flow cytometry. Each sorted fraction had its genomic DNA isolated and then quantified by UV absorbance on a Nanodrop 2000c.

Results the study describes overall, beyond this receptor: Sampling was restricted to blood, and TCR repertoires in tissue are likely to differ from TCR repertoires in blood. Rarefaction of sorted-subset datasets indicated incomplete sequencing despite the large sequencing depth. Naive subsets generally had larger estimated clonotype richness than memory subsets did. Pairwise subsampling led to the expectation that sequencing depth would affect the degree of clonotype sharing among donors. Compared with non-shared clonotypes, the clonotypes found in all four sorted-subset donors had higher generation probabilities. Across a handful of donors, 4.5% to 6.5% of naive CD4, 3% to 4% of naive CD8, 2% to 2.5% of memory CD4, and under 0.45% of memory CD8 clonotypes were shared. Because the study included only a small number of donors, the genetic and exposure-history diversity represented was limited.

The sequence links TRBV18 to TRBJ2-1; 9 bases in the junction line up with TRBD1. The receptor was derived from a man aged 25 to 40 in good health. Sequenced input: naive CD8+ T cells sorted from blood. What the cell subset or site label conveys for this sample: CD45RA+CCR7+. The DNA is as follows: TGTGCCAGCTCACACCGGGACAGGGTCCATGAGCAGTTCTTC. The translation is CASSHRDRVHEQFF.